The TCR beta chain described here comes from a study of beta chain features in type 1 diabetes. This clone was found a few times. The authors reverse transcribed all of the isolated RNA, so sequencing captured expressed TCRB transcripts. Repertoires were generated with immunoSEQ multiplex PCR, while TCRdb's copy carries only in-frame clones and drops some. In the table there are hundreds of thousands of clones, about 32% of which are singletons. The CDR3 consists of 16 residues. Deletions cut 3 bases from V and 8 bases from J, with 20 bases between. Germline V lookup: CDR1 KGHSH, CDR2 LQKENI. The material sequenced was naive CD4+ T cells from blood. This sequence joins TRBV18 and TRBJ2-1; D gene unclear. The receptor comes from a man between 18 and 29 years old in good health. The CDR3 bases are TGTGCCAGCTCACCGGTCATCCGGGTTGAAGGCGATGAGCAGTTCTTC. This gives the protein CASSPVIRVEGDEQFF.